The next 12 T cell receptor beta chains were all read from a single sample in a study of blood T cells in healthy people across ages. Together with a sample-barcoded 5' primer, a J-beta primer mix was included in a second PCR lasting about 6 to 11 cycles. Each CDR3 protein gets one entry after TCRdb re-called the 5' RACE reads with MiXCR. The data show around 750,000 distinct CDR3 sequences, approximately 53% seen once. The sample consisted of blood. The receptor source for this set is an older man in good health.

The V gene is TRBV5-8, the J gene TRBJ2-1, with D tentatively TRBD1 (6 bases). The germline gives CDR1 SGHTS, CDR2 YDEGEE. Trimming took 2 bases from V and 3 from J, leaving 12 bases between them. There are 15 residues in the CDR3. The CDR3 reads CASSLQGWYYNEQFF. The CDR3 DNA follows: TGTGCCAGCAGCTTACAGGGATGGTACTACAATGAGCAGTTCTTC.

CDR3: CSAPRGTGGRNTEAFF. The CDR3, as DNA: TGCAGTGCTCCCCGGGGGACAGGGGGCCGGAACACTGAAGCTTTCTTT. The chain recombines TRBV20-1 with TRBJ1-1; 12 bases match TRBD1. Germline CDR1 DFQATT, CDR2 SNEGSKA (reference sequence). Trimming cost V 5 bases and J 1 base; bases outside gene matches: 8. The CDR3 covers 16 residues.

This chain uses TRBV7-9 with TRBJ2-1; TRBD2 aligns across 10 bases. Germline assignment: CDR1 SEHNR and CDR2 FQNEAQ (reference sequence). The CDR3 runs to 16 residues. V was clipped by 0 bases and J by 6 bases; unmatched bases: 5. CDR3 region: CASSLALAGVGNEQFF. CDR3 nucleotides: TGTGCCAGCAGCTTAGCGCTAGCGGGAGTAGGCAATGAGCAGTTCTTC.

This chain connects TRBV27 to TRBJ2-1; 11 bases match TRBD2. This CDR3 has 16 amino acids. With 3 bases clipped from V and 8 bases from J, the junction kept 9 bases outside the gene matches. The V gene's germline CDR1 is MNHEY and CDR2 SMNVEV (reference sequence). The CDR3 coding sequence is TGTGCCAGCAGTTTCCTTACTAGCGGGAGAGCCGATGAGCAGTTCTTC. It encodes CASSFLTSGRADEQFF.

Only a few counts were recorded for this clonotype. The genes are TRBV6-6 and TRBJ1-4; TRBD1 agrees at 9 bases. Looked up from germline, CDR1 is MNHNY and CDR2 is SVGAGI (reference sequence). Unmatched junction bases numbered 6, after V lost 6 bases and J lost 4 bases. The CDR3 is 15 amino acids. CDR3 coding DNA: TGTGCCAGCAGGACACAGGGGGCGGGTAATGAAAAACTGTTTTTT. Translating it yields CASRTQGAGNEKLFF.

This chain connects TRBV7-2 to TRBJ2-3, with D perhaps TRBD2 (6 bases). The germline V gene encodes CDR1 SGHTA and CDR2 FQGNSA. V lost 4 bases to trimming and J lost 2 bases, with 13 bases between them. CDR3 size: 15 residues. CDR3 sequence (DNA): TGTGCCAGCAGCTCCAAAGCGGGCCCCACAGATACGCAGTATTTT. This codes for CASSSKAGPTDTQYF.

A word on this clonotype: One end of the junction fails to match germline, which may point to a read error. V gene TRBV5-1 combines with J gene TRBJ1-4, with D uncertain. Per germline, CDR1 SGHRS and CDR2 YFSETQ. This CDR3 is built from 15 residues. The CDR3 DNA follows: TGCGCCAGCAGCCTAACAGCTTCAACTAATGAAAAGCTGTTTTTT. This encodes CASSLTASTNEKLFF.

V and J are TRBV2 and TRBJ2-4; the D is unclear. The J call may be in error: the DNA end matches TRBJ2-7 better. Per germline, CDR1 SNHLY and CDR2 FYNNEI. The CDR3 totals 14 residues. CDR3 in DNA: TGTGCCAGCACCCTAATTGGGGAATTAGGCGAGCAGTACTTC. Translation gives CASTLIGELGEQYF.

The chain has TRBV5-1 and TRBJ1-6; unclear D gene. V lost 4 bases and J lost 7, with 12 bases in between. Germline values: CDR1 SGHRS, CDR2 YFSETQ. The CDR3 contains 14 residues. As DNA, the CDR3 is TGCGCCAGCAGCGCCGAGGGAGGGAATTCACCCCTCCACTTT. It translates to CASSAEGGNSPLHF. Based on the CDR3 plus reference TRBV5-1 and TRBJ1-6, the full variable domain is KAGVTQTPRYLIKTRGQQVTLSCSPISGHRSVSWYQQTPGQGLQFLFEYFSETQRNKGNFPGRFSGRQFSNSRSEMNVSTLELGDSALYLCASSAEGGNSPLHFGNGTRLTVT.

The J gene is TRBJ2-4, the V gene TRBV6-6; 7 bases agree with TRBD1. The CDR3 has 12 amino acids. Germline loops: CDR1 MNHNY, CDR2 SVGAGI (reference sequence). The J segment lost 12 bases and the V segment lost 2 bases, leaving 4 bases of the junction unmatched. The CDR3 is CASSYVTGSQYF. In DNA form, the CDR3 reads TGTGCCAGCAGTTACGTGACAGGGTCTCAGTACTTC.

This clonotype was recorded only once. A much larger clone differs by one base, so this may be a read error. The V and J genes are TRBV4-2 and TRBJ2-3; TRBD2 agrees at 8 bases. Looked up from germline, CDR1 is LGHNA and CDR2 is YNFKEQ. The V gene end was trimmed by 4 bases and the J gene end by 0 bases; junction bases not matched to a gene: 9. This CDR3 has 17 residues. The CDR3 DNA sequence: TGTGCCAGCAGCCCCCTCTGTGCTAGCGGGAGCACAGATACGCAGTATTTT. Its protein product is CASSPLCASGSTDTQYF.

This clonotype turned up a few times. CDR3 region: CASSGGLAGYEPLAKNIQYF. DNA for the CDR3: TGCGCCAGCAGCGGGGGACTAGCGGGATATGAGCCCCTCGCCAAAAACATTCAGTACTTC. V gene TRBV5-1 combines with J gene TRBJ2-4, with TRBD2 identical over 13 bases. The trim removed 4 bases at V and 1 base at J, leaving 14 bases unmatched. The CDR3 spans 20 residues. Per the germline V gene, CDR1 is SGHRS and CDR2 is YFSETQ.